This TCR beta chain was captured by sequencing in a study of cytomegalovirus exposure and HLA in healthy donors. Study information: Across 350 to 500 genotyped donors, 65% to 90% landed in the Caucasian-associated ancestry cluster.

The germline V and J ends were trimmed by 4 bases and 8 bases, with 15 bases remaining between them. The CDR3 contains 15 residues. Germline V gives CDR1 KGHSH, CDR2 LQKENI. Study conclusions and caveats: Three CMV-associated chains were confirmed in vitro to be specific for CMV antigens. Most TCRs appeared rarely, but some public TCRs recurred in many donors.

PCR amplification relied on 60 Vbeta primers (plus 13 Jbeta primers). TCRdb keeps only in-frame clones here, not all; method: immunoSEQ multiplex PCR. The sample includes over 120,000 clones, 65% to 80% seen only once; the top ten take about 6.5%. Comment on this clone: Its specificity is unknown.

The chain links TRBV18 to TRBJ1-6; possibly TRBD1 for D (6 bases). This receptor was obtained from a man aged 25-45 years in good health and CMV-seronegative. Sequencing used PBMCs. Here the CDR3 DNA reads TGTGCCAGCTCACAACACGGAGGGGGGGATTCACCCCTCCACTTT. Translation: CASSQHGGGDSPLHF.